This paragraph reports one T cell receptor (beta chain). Its antigen target is currently unknown. The input lacks base qualities; no much larger clone sits a single base away. The library was prepared using PCR. Sequencing took place on an Illumina HiSeq 2500. To reduce PCR and sequencing biases, unique molecular identifiers were built into the TCR beta cDNA libraries. Per 1 to 10 million input T cells, approximately 500,000 cDNA molecules were obtained, such that each molecule approximated one T cell. The patient libraries were prepared and sequenced using the same protocol as the earlier healthy control dataset. Within a given batch, samples were prepared together, multiplexed and sequenced on the same HiSeq lane. The paper's data handling went like this. MIGEC handled the raw barcoded reads, throwing out single-read molecular identifier groups before consensus assembly and CDR3 extraction. Clonotype tables were post-analysed with VDJtools, and diversity was normalized by down-sampling all datasets to the smallest sample size. To correct batch-related cross-sample contamination, repertoire overlap clustering matched CDR3 amino acid sequences but not nucleotide sequences. The public reads were quality trimmed at Q25 with fastp and then assembled into clones with MiXCR by TCRdb, keeping productive beta chains. Identical CDR3 protein sequences are pooled into one entry, listed with their most common genes and DNA. It is TCRdb's table, rather than the study itself, that gives the V and J calls and clone size. The sample includes roughly 650,000 distinct CDR3 sequences, with around 60% observed a single time. The ten largest clones take up 11% of the sample.

The sample is drawn from a study of post-analysis software for immune sequencing data (dated by TCRdb to about 2015). About the full investigation: Disease courses on record covered relapsing-remitting, secondary progressive and progressive-relapsing multiple sclerosis, though some patients had no subtype annotation. A subset of samples was prepared in parallel using single-end sample barcoding, then pooled and co-amplified after Illumina adapter ligation. The patient repertoires were set against roughly eleven previously published healthy control repertoires from donors whose ages ranged from roughly 6 to 27 years.

To demonstrate the VDJtools post-analysis software, TCR beta repertoires were profiled from the peripheral blood of more than 10 young patients with multiple sclerosis. Multiple sclerosis patients were children and adolescents aged about 6 to 16 years. Trimming takes 1 base from V and 9 bases from J, and the germline ends sit 11 bases apart. Sequences LGHDT (CDR1) and YNNKEL (CDR2) are obtained from the germline V gene (reference sequence). CDR3 length: 13 amino acids, cysteine to phenylalanine. Of all the DNA, just the CDR3 is kept, 39 bases in frame from base 1. Here is what the overall study found, with its caveats: Multiple sclerosis patients had significantly lower normalized Chao1 diversity than controls, a result that suggests substantial peripheral T-cell clonal expansion. Patients showed significantly higher frequencies than controls for about 5 TRBV segments, among them TRBV5-6, TRBV5-1 and TRBV20-1. The multiple sclerosis patient group was slightly younger than the control group. Strong co-clustering of samples prepared in the same batch was shown by direct clustering with F measure, prompting a batch-effect correction.

Sample: blood. The TCR was taken from a girl aged 2-10 years with multiple sclerosis. The chain employs TRBV3-1 and TRBJ2-3; a tentative D match to TRBD2 spans 6 bases. The nucleotide sequence reads as follows: TGTGCCAGCAGCCAAGCGCACAGCGGGACGCAGTATTTT. Its translation is CASSQAHSGTQYF.